The rows below give T cell receptor beta chains drawn from one sample of a study of radiotherapy plus CTLA-4 blockade in lung cancer. TCRdb's copy holds only in-frame clones and misses some; the assay was immunoSEQ multiplex PCR. The repertoire has more than 30,000 clones, approximately 75% of them found once; the top ten carry around 25%. Sequencing used peripheral blood, obtained from a patient treated with radiotherapy plus ipilimumab. All receptors derive from a human donor with non-small cell lung cancer that progressed on radiotherapy plus ipilimumab. Both conserved end residues are part of each CDR3. Each record gives: clone size, J gene, D gene, V gene, CDR3 protein, CDR3 DNA. The D gene is left open where the match is weak. Expanded clones are given a class, and other clones once, few, many or no size at all.

abundance: NA; j_gene: TRBJ2-5; d_gene: NA; v_gene: TRBV25-1; CDR3aa: CASSESGVIATQYF; CDR3nt: TGTGCCAGCAGTGAATCCGGGGTTATAGCGACCCAGTACTTC
abundance: NA; j_gene: TRBJ1-1; d_gene: TRBD1; v_gene: TRBV9; CDR3aa: CASSAQGENTEAFF; CDR3nt: TGTGCCAGCAGCGCACAGGGGGAGAACACTGAAGCTTTCTTT
abundance: NA; j_gene: TRBJ1-2; d_gene: TRBD1; v_gene: TRBV5-6; CDR3aa: CASSLSDRERYGYTF; CDR3nt: TGTGCCAGCAGCTTGTCTGACAGGGAGAGGTATGGCTACACCTTC
abundance: NA; j_gene: TRBJ2-1; d_gene: NA; v_gene: TRBV5-6; CDR3aa: CASSPVQGPYNEQFF; CDR3nt: TGTGCCAGCAGCCCCGTACAGGGACCCTACAATGAGCAGTTCTTC
abundance: NA; j_gene: TRBJ1-1; d_gene: TRBD1; v_gene: TRBV29-1; CDR3aa: CSAAGQGNTEAFF; CDR3nt: TGCAGCGCAGCGGGACAGGGGAACACTGAAGCTTTCTTT
abundance: once; j_gene: TRBJ1-2; d_gene: NA; v_gene: TRBV6-1; CDR3aa: CASTREAGYYGYTF; CDR3nt: TGTGCCAGCACCAGGGAGGCAGGGTACTATGGCTACACCTTC
abundance: NA; j_gene: TRBJ1-3; d_gene: NA; v_gene: TRBV10-1; CDR3aa: CATARAPSGNTIYF; CDR3nt: TGCGCCACCGCCAGGGCTCCCTCTGGAAACACCATATATTTT
abundance: NA; j_gene: TRBJ2-7; d_gene: NA; v_gene: TRBV6-5; CDR3aa: CASRREPASYEQYF; CDR3nt: TGTGCCAGCAGGAGGGAGCCCGCCTCCTACGAGCAGTACTTC
abundance: NA; j_gene: TRBJ2-2; d_gene: NA; v_gene: TRBV5-1; CDR3aa: CASSLTADGELFF; CDR3nt: TGCGCCAGCAGCCTAACAGCCGACGGGGAGCTGTTTTTT
abundance: NA; j_gene: TRBJ2-1; d_gene: NA; v_gene: TRBV29-1; CDR3aa: CSADRDNYNEQFF; CDR3nt: TGCAGCGCTGACCGTGACAACTACAATGAGCAGTTCTTC
abundance: NA; j_gene: TRBJ2-6; d_gene: NA; v_gene: TRBV4-1; CDR3aa: CASSQGGPGANVLTF; CDR3nt: TGCGCCAGCAGCCAAGGCGGGCCTGGGGCCAACGTCCTGACTTTC
abundance: few; j_gene: TRBJ2-2; d_gene: TRBD1; v_gene: TRBV10-2; CDR3aa: CASSHDRASAGELFF; CDR3nt: TGCGCCAGCAGCCACGACAGGGCCTCGGCCGGGGAGCTGTTTTTT
abundance: NA; j_gene: TRBJ2-5; d_gene: TRBD2; v_gene: TRBV11-2; CDR3aa: CASSSREAGGRETQYF; CDR3nt: TGTGCCAGCAGCTCCCGGGAAGCGGGGGGGCGCGAGACCCAGTACTTC
abundance: few; j_gene: TRBJ2-7; d_gene: TRBD1; v_gene: TRBV7-6; CDR3aa: CASSPGQGVTSYEQYF; CDR3nt: TGTGCCAGCAGCCCGGGACAGGGAGTAACCTCCTACGAGCAGTACTTC
abundance: NA; j_gene: TRBJ1-1; d_gene: TRBD1; v_gene: TRBV19; CDR3aa: CAIGGRGPGTEAFF; CDR3nt: TGTGCCATAGGGGGCAGGGGCCCTGGGACTGAAGCTTTCTTT
abundance: NA; j_gene: TRBJ2-2; d_gene: TRBD1; v_gene: TRBV7-8; CDR3aa: CASSLAGQATGELFF; CDR3nt: TGTGCCAGCAGCTTAGCGGGACAGGCCACCGGGGAGCTGTTTTTT
abundance: NA; j_gene: TRBJ1-6; d_gene: TRBD1; v_gene: TRBV5-6; CDR3aa: CASSLGGQVGPLHF; CDR3nt: TGTGCCAGCAGCTTGGGGGGACAGGTCGGCCCCCTCCACTTT
abundance: NA; j_gene: TRBJ2-7; d_gene: TRBD1; v_gene: TRBV5-4; CDR3aa: CASSRPGQSSYEQYF; CDR3nt: TGTGCCAGCAGCCGCCCGGGACAGTCCTCCTACGAGCAGTACTTC
abundance: few; j_gene: TRBJ2-2; d_gene: TRBD1; v_gene: TRBV9; CDR3aa: CASSPRGTGDTGELFF; CDR3nt: TGTGCCAGCAGTCCCCGTGGGACAGGGGACACCGGGGAGCTGTTTTTT
abundance: NA; j_gene: TRBJ2-1; d_gene: TRBD1; v_gene: TRBV19; CDR3aa: CATSGQGNTEQFF; CDR3nt: TGTGCCACCTCGGGACAGGGGAATACTGAGCAGTTCTTC
abundance: NA; j_gene: TRBJ1-1; d_gene: NA; v_gene: TRBV29-1; CDR3aa: CSVLDREAFF; CDR3nt: TGCAGCGTCCTAGACAGGGAAGCTTTCTTT
abundance: NA; j_gene: TRBJ1-1; d_gene: NA; v_gene: TRBV2; CDR3aa: CASSEATGVAEAFF; CDR3nt: TGTGCCAGCAGTGAAGCGACGGGAGTTGCTGAAGCTTTCTTT
abundance: NA; j_gene: TRBJ1-2; d_gene: TRBD1; v_gene: TRBV29-1; CDR3aa: CSGGQWGYGYTF; CDR3nt: TGCAGCGGGGGACAGTGGGGATATGGCTACACCTTC
abundance: NA; j_gene: TRBJ2-3; d_gene: TRBD2; v_gene: TRBV6-5; CDR3aa: CASSYRGVGADTQYF; CDR3nt: TGTGCCAGCAGTTATCGGGGGGTTGGCGCAGATACGCAGTATTTT
abundance: few; j_gene: TRBJ2-2; d_gene: TRBD1; v_gene: TRBV7-2; CDR3aa: CASSFRALRQGNTGELFF; CDR3nt: TGTGCCAGCAGCTTTAGGGCACTACGACAGGGAAACACCGGGGAGCTGTTTTTT
abundance: NA; j_gene: TRBJ2-7; d_gene: TRBD1; v_gene: TRBV9; CDR3aa: CASSVGPTGGYYEQYF; CDR3nt: TGTGCCAGCAGCGTAGGGCCGACAGGGGGCTACTACGAGCAGTACTTC
abundance: NA; j_gene: TRBJ2-7; d_gene: NA; v_gene: TRBV5-1; CDR3aa: CASSYGHLLTYEQYF; CDR3nt: TGCGCCAGCAGCTATGGACACCTTCTAACCTACGAGCAGTACTTC
abundance: NA; j_gene: TRBJ2-7; d_gene: NA; v_gene: TRBV29-1; CDR3aa: CSVERQSLGQPYEQYF; CDR3nt: TGCAGCGTTGAAAGGCAAAGCCTGGGGCAGCCCTACGAGCAGTACTTC
abundance: few; j_gene: TRBJ1-6; d_gene: NA; v_gene: TRBV5-1; CDR3aa: CASSSDSLNSPLHF; CDR3nt: TGCGCCAGCAGCTCGGACAGTCTCAATTCACCCCTCCACTTT
abundance: NA; j_gene: TRBJ1-4; d_gene: NA; v_gene: TRBV6-5; CDR3aa: CASSYSLSEKLFF; CDR3nt: TGTGCCAGCAGTTACTCCCTGTCTGAAAAACTGTTTTTT
abundance: NA; j_gene: TRBJ2-7; d_gene: NA; v_gene: TRBV21-1; CDR3aa: CASSPPGGAEDEQYF; CDR3nt: TGTGCCAGCAGCCCACCTGGGGGCGCCGAGGACGAGCAGTACTTC
abundance: NA; j_gene: TRBJ2-7; d_gene: NA; v_gene: TRBV20-1; CDR3aa: CSAGLYEQYF; CDR3nt: TGCAGTGCTGGACTCTACGAGCAGTACTTC
abundance: NA; j_gene: TRBJ2-1; d_gene: TRBD1; v_gene: TRBV6-4; CDR3aa: CASSSGQGSYNEQFF; CDR3nt: TGTGCCAGCAGCTCGGGACAGGGCTCCTACAATGAGCAGTTCTTC
abundance: NA; j_gene: TRBJ1-6; d_gene: NA; v_gene: TRBV4-1; CDR3aa: CASSQAGGQSSYNSPLHF; CDR3nt: TGCGCCAGCAGCCAAGCGGGGGGGCAAAGCTCCTATAATTCACCCCTCCACTTT
abundance: NA; j_gene: TRBJ1-1; d_gene: TRBD1; v_gene: TRBV13; CDR3aa: CASSKPGQGHTEAFF; CDR3nt: TGTGCCAGCAGCAAACCGGGACAGGGTCACACTGAAGCTTTCTTT
abundance: NA; j_gene: TRBJ2-2; d_gene: NA; v_gene: TRBV2; CDR3aa: CASSEYGELFF; CDR3nt: TGTGCCAGCAGTGAATACGGGGAGCTGTTTTTT
abundance: once; j_gene: TRBJ2-5; d_gene: NA; v_gene: TRBV5-1; CDR3aa: CASSLGQPGKETQYF; CDR3nt: TGCGCCAGCAGCTTGGGACAGCCAGGAAAAGAGACCCAGTACTTC